The 22 T cell receptor beta chains reported below all come from one sample, sequenced in a study of beta chain features in type 1 diabetes. Study-level results: Shorter TCRB CDR3s, moderately but significantly so, marked every one of the four CD4+ subsets in Type 1 diabetes patients.

These TCRs are of unknown antigen specificity. cDNA synthesis used the whole RNA isolate, giving expressed TCRB sequences. Clones were read by immunoSEQ multiplex PCR, and TCRdb kept only the in-frame ones, dropping some. The sample yields 250,000 to 300,000 clones, roughly an eighth seen once. Sequenced sample: naive CD4+ T cells from blood. The receptors were gathered from a man aged 30-40 years with type 1 diabetes.

This clone was seen a handful of times. This CDR3 is also generated by other DNA sequences in the sample. The chain is built from TRBV7-9 and TRBJ1-1; D possibly corresponds to TRBD1 (6 bases). Trimming took off 5 bases at V and 5 bases at J, with 12 bases between the two ends. This CDR3 is built from 13 residues. In germline, CDR1 is SEHNR, CDR2 FQNEAQ (reference sequence). The CDR3 spells CASSLGAGTEAFF. The CDR3 nucleotides read TGTGCCAGCAGCCTGGGGGCAGGGACTGAAGCTTTCTTT. Drawing the rest from reference TRBV7-9 and TRBJ1-1, the complete variable domain is DTGVSQNPRHKITKRGQNVTFRCDPISEHNRLYWYRQTLGQGPEFLTYFQNEAQLEKSRLLSDRFSAERPKGSFSTLEIQRTEQGDSAMYLCASSLGAGTEAFFGQGTRLTVV.

This clone was seen only a few times. The chain combines TRBV4-3 with TRBJ2-1; D perhaps matches TRBD2 (7 bases). The CDR3 extends over 17 amino acids. The V and J ends lost 2 bases and 6 bases respectively, with 20 bases between them. Germline V lookup: CDR1 LGHNA, CDR2 YSLEER. For the CDR3, the DNA is TGCGCCAGCAGCCAATTTTGGGGGGGCCCCCGAGCCAATGAGCAGTTCTTC. This translates into CASSQFWGGPRANEQFF.

This clone has more than one count but fewer than ten. The chain employs TRBV5-1 and TRBJ2-6; the match to TRBD2 covers 8 bases. Germline V gene lookup returns CDR1 SGHRS and CDR2 YFSETQ. The CDR3 is 18 amino acids. J was trimmed by 0 bases and V by 1 base; bases with no gene match: 6. CDR3 amino acids: CASSLTSGSSSGANVLTF. As DNA, the CDR3 is TGCGCCAGCAGCTTGACTAGCGGAAGTTCCTCTGGGGCCAACGTCCTGACTTTC. Full variable domain (rest looked up from reference TRBV5-1 and TRBJ2-6): KAGVTQTPRYLIKTRGQQVTLSCSPISGHRSVSWYQQTPGQGLQFLFEYFSETQRNKGNFPGRFSGRQFSNSRSEMNVSTLELGDSALYLCASSLTSGSSSGANVLTFGAGSRLTVL.

This clone occurred a few times. The rearrangement links TRBV6-5 to TRBJ2-1; 8 bases are shared with TRBD2. CDR3 length: 16 amino acids. The germline gives CDR1 MNHEY, CDR2 SVGAGI. The junction had 13 bases not matched to a gene; V was cut back by 3 bases and J by 9 bases. CDR3 DNA: TGTGCCAGCAGTTATGACCCAGCGGGGGCCCGAGGTGAGCAGTTCTTC. Amino acid sequence: CASSYDPAGARGEQFF.

The rearrangement links TRBV7-9 to TRBJ2-2; TRBD1 is a possible D gene (6 bases). Germline CDR1 reads SEHNR; CDR2 reads FQNEAQ (reference sequence). V lost 5 bases to trimming and J lost 0 bases, with 13 bases between them. This CDR3 has 16 amino acids. CDR3 residues: CASSPQGTPNTGELFF. The CDR3, as DNA: TGTGCCAGCAGCCCACAGGGTACCCCGAACACCGGGGAGCTGTTTTTT. The whole variable domain, remainder taken from reference TRBV7-9 and TRBJ2-2, is DTGVSQNPRHKITKRGQNVTFRCDPISEHNRLYWYRQTLGQGPEFLTYFQNEAQLEKSRLLSDRFSAERPKGSFSTLEIQRTEQGDSAMYLCASSPQGTPNTGELFFGEGSRLTVL.

This chain links TRBV7-2 with TRBJ2-7; TRBD2 is a possible D gene (5 bases). Germline V gives CDR1 SGHTA, CDR2 FQGNSA. V dropped 0 bases and J dropped 2 bases, with 8 bases sitting between them. The CDR3 consists of 14 residues. The CDR3 region is CASSLAGAPYEQYF. For the CDR3, the DNA is TGTGCCAGCAGCTTAGCGGGAGCCCCCTACGAGCAGTACTTC.

This clone was detected a few times. This chain connects TRBV28 to TRBJ1-5; maybe TRBD1 (6 bases). From germline, CDR1 is MDHEN and CDR2 SYDVKM. The CDR3 covers 19 residues. The germline V and J ends were trimmed by 1 base and 9 bases, with 28 bases remaining between them. Here the CDR3 DNA reads TGTGCCAGCAGTTTATTCGGGCTGGGGCAGGGGATGGGTAGACGGCCCCAGCATTTT. Encoded protein: CASSLFGLGQGMGRRPQHF.

The chain employs TRBV7-3 and TRBJ2-1; TRBD2 matches at 13 bases. The CDR3 consists of 14 residues. V lost 6 bases to trimming and J lost 8 bases; unmatched junction nucleotides: 4. Germline values: CDR1 SGHTA, CDR2 FQGTGA. In nucleotides, the CDR3 is TGTGCCAGCAGTGGGACTAGCGGGAAGGATGAGCAGTTCTTC. Translated, it gives CASSGTSGKDEQFF.

This clone has a handful of counts. The V gene is TRBV18, the J gene TRBJ1-1, with unresolved D. Per germline, CDR1 KGHSH and CDR2 LQKENI. The CDR3 length is 14 residues. V was trimmed by 0 bases and J by 1 base, leaving 6 bases between them. The CDR3 loop reads CASSPPLSNTEAFF. CDR3 in DNA: TGTGCCAGCTCACCACCCCTTTCGAACACTGAAGCTTTCTTT.

The chain carries TRBV28 and TRBJ2-5; a weak D match, TRBD1 (5 bases). The germline V gene encodes CDR1 MDHEN and CDR2 SYDVKM. V lost 5 bases and J 5 bases, leaving 15 bases between the germline ends. This CDR3 region has 14 residues. CDR3 amino acids: CASSPQGLRETQYF. In DNA form, the CDR3 reads TGTGCCAGCAGTCCGCAGGGTTTGAGGGAGACCCAGTACTTC. Filled out from reference TRBV28 and TRBJ2-5, the complete variable domain reads DVKVTQSSRYLVKRTGEKVFLECVQDMDHENMFWYRQDPGLGLRLIYFSYDVKMKEKGDIPEGYSVSREKKERFSLILESASTNQTSMYLCASSPQGLRETQYFGPGTRLLVL.

The chain recombines TRBV10-3 with TRBJ2-4; 10 nucleotides align to TRBD1. The CDR3 is 15 residues long. V lost 2 bases to trimming and J lost 7 bases; unmatched junction nucleotides: 5. CDR1 is ENHRY and CDR2 is SYGVKD in the germline V gene. The CDR3 DNA follows: TGTGCCATCAGTGAGGACAGGGGGCGCAGGAACATTCAGTACTTC. Translation gives CAISEDRGRRNIQYF.

The chain couples TRBV6-1 to TRBJ2-6; no firm D call. Trimming took 4 bases from V and 0 from J, leaving 7 bases between them. The V gene's germline CDR1 is MNHNS and CDR2 SASEGT. The CDR3 totals 15 residues. CDR3 bases: TGTGCCAGCAGTGTAGTGAACTCTGGGGCCAACGTCCTGACTTTC. Encoded protein: CASSVVNSGANVLTF.

The chain uses TRBV29-1 and TRBJ2-3, with TRBD2 matching 8 bases. V gave up 1 base and J gave up 2 bases; unmatched junction bases: 2. Germline loops: CDR1 SQVTM, CDR2 ANQGSEA. The CDR3 totals 14 residues. The CDR3: CSVEGAGVTDTQYF. The CDR3 region has the DNA TGCAGCGTTGAAGGAGCGGGGGTCACAGATACGCAGTATTTT.

Concerning this clone: Other nucleotide sequences from this sample produce the same CDR3. The chain is built from TRBV2 and TRBJ1-5; D uncertain. Trimming took off 4 bases at V and 3 bases at J, with 7 bases between the two ends. CDR3 size: 13 residues. From germline, CDR1 is SNHLY and CDR2 FYNNEI. CDR3 coding DNA: TGTGCCAGCAGTGCGGACTCCAATCAGCCCCAGCATTTT. Residues: CASSADSNQPQHF. Filled out from reference TRBV2 and TRBJ1-5, the complete variable domain reads EPEVTQTPSHQVTQMGQEVILRCVPISNHLYFYWYRQILGQKVEFLVSFYNNEISEKSEIFDDQFSVERPDGSNFTLKIRSTKLEDSAMYFCASSADSNQPQHFGDGTRLSIL.

This clone was seen a few times. The chain recombines TRBV28 with TRBJ2-1, with TRBD2 matching over 11 bases. J lost 4 bases, V lost 1 base, and 12 bases had no gene match. The germline V gene has CDR1 MDHEN and CDR2 SYDVKM. The CDR3 totals 19 residues. CDR3 loop: CASSLYGLAGGSAYNEQFF. CDR3 DNA: TGTGCCAGCAGTTTATACGGACTAGCGGGTGGTTCGGCTTACAATGAGCAGTTCTTC.

The chain combines TRBV10-3 with TRBJ1-1; D remains ambiguous. V gave up 7 bases and J gave up 0 bases, with 9 bases separating them. The V gene's germline CDR1 is ENHRY and CDR2 SYGVKD. This CDR3 is built from 13 residues. CDR3 sequence: CAIMELMNTEAFF. DNA of the CDR3: TGTGCCATCATGGAGCTCATGAACACTGAAGCTTTCTTT.

The V gene is TRBV7-9, the J gene TRBJ1-2; a possible D gene is TRBD1 (5 bases). Germline values: CDR1 SEHNR, CDR2 FQNEAQ (reference sequence). Trimming removed 0 bases at V and 3 bases at J, with 14 bases between. The CDR3 covers 16 residues. Written as DNA, the CDR3 is TGTGCCAGCAGCTTAGCGGCGGGACTTACCCACTATGGCTACACCTTC. Residues: CASSLAAGLTHYGYTF.

This chain uses TRBV9 with TRBJ2-1, with TRBD2 identical over 9 bases. V shed 0 bases, J shed 6 bases, and the junction held 19 bases outside the gene matches. The CDR3 runs to 20 residues. Germline CDR1 SGDLS, CDR2 YYNGEE. The chain's CDR3 is CASSVEVLGGRAGGGNEQFF. The DNA for the CDR3 is TGTGCCAGCAGCGTAGAAGTTCTGGGCGGGAGGGCCGGGGGGGGCAATGAGCAGTTCTTC.

This chain links TRBV11-1 with TRBJ2-3; D not resolved. The V end lost 5 bases, the J end lost 0 bases, and 9 bases lay between the germline ends. CDR3 size: 14 residues. Germline CDR1 SGHAT, CDR2 FQDESV (reference sequence). The CDR3 here is CASSPTTSTDTQYF. CDR3 coding DNA: TGTGCCAGCAGCCCGACGACAAGCACAGATACGCAGTATTTT. Full variable domain (missing parts from reference TRBV11-1 and TRBJ2-3): EAEVAQSPRYKITEKSQAVAFWCDPISGHATLYWYRQILGQGPELLVQFQDESVVDDSQLPKDRFSAERLKGVDSTLKIQPAELGDSAMYLCASSPTTSTDTQYFGPGTRLTVL.

This clone was found a few times. The V and J genes are TRBV5-1 and TRBJ1-5; the match to TRBD1 covers 7 bases. The junction had 6 bases not matched to a gene; V was cut back by 2 bases and J by 4 bases. There are 15 residues in the CDR3. Germline loops: CDR1 SGHRS, CDR2 YFSETQ. The CDR3 nucleotides are TGCGCCAGCAGCTTATCAGGGGGTTTTAATCAGCCCCAGCATTTT. This encodes CASSLSGGFNQPQHF. Supplemented by reference TRBV5-1 and TRBJ1-5, the full variable domain reads KAGVTQTPRYLIKTRGQQVTLSCSPISGHRSVSWYQQTPGQGLQFLFEYFSETQRNKGNFPGRFSGRQFSNSRSEMNVSTLELGDSALYLCASSLSGGFNQPQHFGDGTRLSIL.

This clone was seen a few times. V is TRBV19 and J is TRBJ2-5, with D possibly matching TRBD2 (5 bases). The V and J ends lost 6 bases and 1 base respectively, with 9 bases between them. Germline CDR1 is LNHDA and CDR2 is SQIVND (reference sequence). CDR3 length: 13 residues. The CDR3 spells CASSGGLQETQYF. Written as DNA, the CDR3 is TGTGCCAGTAGCGGCGGGCTCCAAGAGACCCAGTACTTC.

This chain connects TRBV2 to TRBJ2-1; 9 nucleotides align to TRBD2. Germline lookup yields CDR1 SNHLY and CDR2 FYNNEI. CDR3 length equals 15 residues. With 4 bases clipped from V and 7 bases from J, the junction kept 8 bases outside the gene matches. Here the CDR3 DNA reads TGTGCCAGCAGTGTAGGTAGCGGGAGATCTAATGAGCAGTTCTTC. This encodes CASSVGSGRSNEQFF.